This is a list of T cell receptor beta chains from one sample in a study of T-cell reconstitution after alpha-beta-depleted transplantation in children. Each CDR3 protein gets one entry after TCRdb re-called the PCR reads with MiXCR. Here the sample spans almost 250,000 distinct CDR3 sequences, 20% to 30% being singletons. The sample consisted of PBMCs, taken before TCRalphabeta/CD19-depleted stem cell transplant. Source of these receptors: a girl aged 2 to 10 with Fanconi anemia, due to receive a stem cell transplant. Both conserved end residues are part of each CDR3. D genes are given only for firm matches. Size values are once, few and many counts, or a class for expanded clones, and some rows have none.

V,D,J,size,length,DNA,CDR3
TRBV14,-,TRBJ2-1,many,14,TGTGCCAGCAGCCAAGGTCTGTACTACAATGAGCAGTTCTTC,CASSQGLYYNEQFF
TRBV25-1,TRBD2,TRBJ2-1,many,18,TGTGCCAGCAGTCCCCCAGTTGGTCTAGCGGGAGGGCACGATGAGCAGTTCTTC,CASSPPVGLAGGHDEQFF
TRBV20-1,TRBD1,TRBJ1-5,-,18,TGCAGTGCTGCAGCCGGGACAGGTCACTCTTATAGCAATCAGCCCCAGCATTTT,CSAAAGTGHSYSNQPQHF
TRBV20-1,-,TRBJ2-1,few,9,TGCAGTGCTAGATATGAGCAGTTCTTC,CSARYEQFF
TRBV7-9,-,TRBJ2-7,-,15,TGTGCCAGCAGCTTAGGAACCTATCCTTACTACGAGCAGTACTTC,CASSLGTYPYYEQYF
TRBV29-1,TRBD1,TRBJ1-2,many,14,TGCAGCGTGGGTCAAGAAGGGGGCGGCGATGGCTACACCTTC,CSVGQEGGGDGYTF
TRBV18,TRBD1,TRBJ1-5,-,16,TGTGCCAGCTCACGCGATGGACAGGGCTGGAATCAGCCCCAGCATTTT,CASSRDGQGWNQPQHF
TRBV7-3,-,TRBJ2-1,many,17,TGTGCCAGCAGCTTAAAGGTCGGGCCCCCTAAGTACAATGAGCAGTTCTTC,CASSLKVGPPKYNEQFF
TRBV20-1,TRBD1,TRBJ2-1,few,14,TGCAGTGCTAGCCGACAGGGGTTATACAATGAGCAGTTCTTC,CSASRQGLYNEQFF
TRBV5-8,-,TRBJ2-7,-,15,TGTGCCAGCAACTACCAAGGGCGCAGGGATGGCGAGCAGTACTTC,CASNYQGRRDGEQYF
TRBV5-1,-,TRBJ2-7,-,15,TGCGCCAGCAGCTTGAGTGGGGGAGTCCTCAACGAGCAGTACTTC,CASSLSGGVLNEQYF
TRBV4-2,-,TRBJ2-7,many,13,TGTGCCAGCAGCCAAGGAGGTCTCTACGAGCAGTACTTC,CASSQGGLYEQYF
TRBV3-1,-,TRBJ2-1,-,14,TGTGCCAGCAGCCAAGGCTTCGATCTAGCCGAGGAGTTCTTC,CASSQGFDLAEEFF
TRBV4-1,TRBD2,TRBJ2-7,-,16,TGCGCCAGCAGCCTGGGAGCGGGGGGGCCTGACTACGAGCAGTACTTC,CASSLGAGGPDYEQYF
TRBV4-2,TRBD2,TRBJ2-2,few,19,TGTGCCAGCAGCCAAACGGGACTAGCGGGAGGACCGAACACCGGGGAGCTGTTTTTT,CASSQTGLAGGPNTGELFF
TRBV10-1,-,TRBJ2-3,many,15,TGCGCCAGCAGCTCCGACTTAGTGAGCACAGATACGCAGTATTTT,CASSSDLVSTDTQYF
TRBV4-1,TRBD1,TRBJ2-7,few,16,TGCGCCAGCAGCCCGGGACAGTTGGAAAGCTCCTACGAGCAGTACTTC,CASSPGQLESSYEQYF
TRBV15,TRBD2,TRBJ2-3,-,18,TGTGCCACCAGCAGTCCTCCGGGACTAGCGGGAAGGGCAGATACGCAGTATTTT,CATSSPPGLAGRADTQYF
TRBV29-1,TRBD2,TRBJ2-1,-,15,TGCAGCGTTGTCCCCCTGCGGGAGGGGCACAATGAGCAGTTCTTC,CSVVPLREGHNEQFF
TRBV20-1,-,TRBJ2-3,-,15,TGCAGTGCTAGGTGGGGCGGGGTCGGCACAGATACGCAGTATTTT,CSARWGGVGTDTQYF
TRBV29-1,-,TRBJ2-3,many,11,TGCAGCGTTGTGTTTGGAGATACGCAGTATTTT,CSVVFGDTQYF
TRBV29-1,-,TRBJ2-7,many,12,TGCAGCGTTACCTCTATCGCCTACGAGCAGTACTTC,CSVTSIAYEQYF
TRBV27,TRBD1,TRBJ2-1,-,16,TGTGCCAGCAGTTTATTCGACAGGGTTTCCTACAATGAGCAGTTCTTC,CASSLFDRVSYNEQFF
TRBV5-1,TRBD1,TRBJ2-7,many,14,TGCGCCAGCAGCTGGGACAGGGGAGGCTACGAGCAGTACTTC,CASSWDRGGYEQYF
TRBV5-1,-,TRBJ1-2,few,13,TGCGCCAGCAGCTTGGGCACCGGGCCTGGCTACACCTTC,CASSLGTGPGYTF
TRBV9,-,TRBJ2-1,many,14,TGTGCCAGCAGCGATTTGATCAACTACAATGAGCAGTTCTTC,CASSDLINYNEQFF
TRBV7-3,-,TRBJ2-3,many,13,TGTGCCAGCAGCTTAGGGGGCCTAGATACGCAGTATTTT,CASSLGGLDTQYF
TRBV6-5,TRBD1,TRBJ1-1,-,15,TGTGCCAGCAGTTACGGTTGGGACAGGGACACTGAAGCTTTCTTT,CASSYGWDRDTEAFF
TRBV29-1,TRBD1,TRBJ2-7,-,15,TGCAGCGTCCCACCACGGACAGGGGGCAACTACGAGCAGTACTTC,CSVPPRTGGNYEQYF
TRBV20-1,-,TRBJ2-7,few,12,TGCAGTGCTAGTAGGCAGGTGGGCGAGCAGTACTTC,CSASRQVGEQYF
TRBV30,-,TRBJ1-1,-,10,TGTGCCTGGCAGAGGACAGAAGCTTTCTTT,CAWQRTEAFF
TRBV4-2,-,TRBJ2-2,many,15,TGTGCCAGCAGCCAAGACGGCGCCTACACCGGGGAGCTGTTTTTT,CASSQDGAYTGELFF
TRBV12-3/TRBV12-4,TRBD2,TRBJ2-4,many,12,TGTGCCAGCAGTTTATTCGGCCGGGAGGTGTACTTC,CASSLFGREVYF
TRBV6-5,-,TRBJ2-1,few,12,TGTGCCAGCAGTTTCGAGGGGAATGAGCAGTTCTTC,CASSFEGNEQFF
TRBV27,-,TRBJ2-1,many,14,TGTGCCAGCAGCCGCTCTTCGGTGTACAATGAGCAGTTCTTC,CASSRSSVYNEQFF
TRBV6-1,-,TRBJ1-2,many,17,TGTGCCAGCAGTGGTGAACGGGATTTTATCCCGTCATATGGCTACACCTTC,CASSGERDFIPSYGYTF
TRBV20-1,TRBD2,TRBJ2-3,many,13,TGCAGTGCTCTAGCGGGGGGTGAAGATACGCAGTATTTT,CSALAGGEDTQYF
TRBV12-3/TRBV12-4,TRBD1,TRBJ2-5,few,13,TGTGCCAGCAGTTGGGACAGACAAGAGACCCAGTACTTC,CASSWDRQETQYF